This T cell receptor (beta chain) appears in the sequencing data of a study of T cell repertoires in cytomegalovirus infection (dated by TCRdb to the late 2010s). Background on the whole study: Peptide stimulations targeted recently identified HLA-C-restricted CMV epitopes, whose presentation resists viral immunomodulation, together with well-studied HLA-B-restricted epitopes. Donor HLA type was relevant to the analysis, because carriage of CMV infection together with the matching HLA type was indicated by public TCR beta signatures.

Compared with germline, V lacks 1 base and J lacks 8 bases; bases without a gene match: 5. From the cysteine through the phenylalanine, the CDR3 covers 15 amino acids. Kept here is only the CDR3 DNA, which spans 45 bases and is read in frame from base 1. From the germline V gene, CDR1 is SGHVS and CDR2 is FQNEAQ. The sample was run on an Illumina HiSeq 1500. TCRdb passed the public sequencing reads through fastp at Q25 and MiXCR, retaining productive beta sequences. Every CDR3 protein is listed once, alongside the most common genes and DNA of its rows. This sample holds about 71,000 distinct CDR3 sequences; 20% to 25% were observed only once. The top ten clones comprise approximately 68% of the sample. Points the paper makes about the study in general: Cumulative frequency of public TCR beta family members discriminated carriers of CMV infection plus the relevant HLA type in this cohort and an independent 352-donor cohort. The ex vivo response was dominated by HLA-C-restricted CMV-specific TCR beta clonotypes, which also provided the single most frequent clonotype in two of eight donors.

About this clonotype: It has no known antigen specificity. No base qualities exist here, and no much larger clone lies one base off it.

Interpreted using the paper, the treatment or condition label stands for: in vitro stimulation with specific CMV peptide epitopes to enrich CMV-specific T cells. This clonotype was sampled from a human donor in good health (CMV status not recorded). Some clones in this sample may be carry-over from other donors' samples. The sequencing here drew on CD8+ T cells from cultured PBMCs, taken from culture after CMV antigen stimulation. The chain couples TRBV7-8 to TRBJ1-2; 12 bases in the middle match TRBD1. The CDR3 is CASSLGGQGAQGYTF. In nucleotides, the sequence is TGTGCCAGCAGCTTAGGGGGACAGGGGGCGCAGGGCTACACCTTC.